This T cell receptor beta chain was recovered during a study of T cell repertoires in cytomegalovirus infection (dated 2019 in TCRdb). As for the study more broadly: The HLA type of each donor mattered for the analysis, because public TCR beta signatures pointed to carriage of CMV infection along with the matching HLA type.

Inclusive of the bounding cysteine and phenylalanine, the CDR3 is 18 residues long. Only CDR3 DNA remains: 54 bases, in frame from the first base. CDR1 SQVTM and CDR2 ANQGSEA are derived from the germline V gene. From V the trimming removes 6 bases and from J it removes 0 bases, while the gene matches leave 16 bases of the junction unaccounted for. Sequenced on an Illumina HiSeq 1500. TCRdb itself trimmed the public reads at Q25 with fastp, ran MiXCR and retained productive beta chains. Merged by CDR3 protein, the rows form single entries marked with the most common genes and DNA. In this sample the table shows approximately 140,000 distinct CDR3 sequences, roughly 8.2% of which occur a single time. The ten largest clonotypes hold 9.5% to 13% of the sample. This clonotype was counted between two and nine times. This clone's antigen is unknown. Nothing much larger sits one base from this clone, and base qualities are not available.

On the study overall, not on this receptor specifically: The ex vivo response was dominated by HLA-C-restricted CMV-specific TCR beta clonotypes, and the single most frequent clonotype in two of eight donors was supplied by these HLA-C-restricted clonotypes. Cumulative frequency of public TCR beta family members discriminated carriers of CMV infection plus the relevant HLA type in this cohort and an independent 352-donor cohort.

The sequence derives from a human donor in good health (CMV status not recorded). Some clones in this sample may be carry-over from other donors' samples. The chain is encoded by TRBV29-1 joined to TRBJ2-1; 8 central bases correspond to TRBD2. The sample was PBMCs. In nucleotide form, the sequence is TGCAGCGTGGGGTGGCGGGGGGCATCCTGGGGCTCCTACAATGAGCAGTTCTTC. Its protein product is CSVGWRGASWGSYNEQFF.